The clone carrying this TCR beta chain was seen once. This record belongs to a study of blood T cell repertoires in COVID-19. Study-level background: Sites across the United States, Italy and Spain contributed samples from acute and convalescent COVID-19.

Sequenced by immunoSEQ multiplex PCR; TCRdb stores in-frame clones only, minus some. The sample yields around 100,000 clones, roughly 90% seen once. Germline-derived CDR1 and CDR2 are SNHLY and FYNNEI. This CDR3 comprises 15 residues. The ends were cut back, 4 bases at V and 7 bases at J, with 17 bases in the middle. Source material: peripheral blood. The chain links TRBV2 to TRBJ2-1; D is ambiguous. This receptor was obtained from a woman aged 55-75 years with acute or convalescent COVID-19. Written as DNA, the CDR3 is TGTGCCAGCAGTGGGAACAGCCTTCGAAATAATGAGCAGTTCTTC. Encoded protein: CASSGNSLRNNEQFF.